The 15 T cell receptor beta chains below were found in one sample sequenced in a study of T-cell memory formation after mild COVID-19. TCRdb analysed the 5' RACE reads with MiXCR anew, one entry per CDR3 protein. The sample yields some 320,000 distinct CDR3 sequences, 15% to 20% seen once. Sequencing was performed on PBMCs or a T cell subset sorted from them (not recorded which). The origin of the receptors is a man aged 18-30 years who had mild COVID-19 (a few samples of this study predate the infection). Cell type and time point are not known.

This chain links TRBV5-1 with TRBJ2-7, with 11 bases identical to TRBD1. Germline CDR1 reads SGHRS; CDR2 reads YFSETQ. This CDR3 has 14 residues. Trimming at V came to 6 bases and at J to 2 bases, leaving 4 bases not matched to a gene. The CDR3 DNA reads TGCGCCAGCATCGGACAGGGGGCTCCCTACGAGCAGTACTTC. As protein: CASIGQGAPYEQYF.

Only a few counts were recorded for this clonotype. Here the CDR3 reads CSVGLADQETQYF. In DNA, the CDR3 is TGCAGCGTTGGACTAGCGGATCAAGAGACCCAGTACTTC. This chain joins TRBV29-1 and TRBJ2-5, with 9 bases matching TRBD2. V shed 4 bases, J shed 2 bases, and the junction held 2 bases outside the gene matches. This CDR3 comprises 13 residues. Germline V gene sequence: CDR1 SQVTM, CDR2 ANQGSEA. The variable domain in full, with the rest retrieved from reference TRBV29-1 and TRBJ2-5, is SAVISQKPSRDICQRGTSLTIQCQVDSQVTMMFWYRQQPGQSLTLIATANQGSEATYESGFVIDKFPISRPNLTFSTLTVSNMSPEDSSIYLCSVGLADQETQYFGPGTRLLVL.

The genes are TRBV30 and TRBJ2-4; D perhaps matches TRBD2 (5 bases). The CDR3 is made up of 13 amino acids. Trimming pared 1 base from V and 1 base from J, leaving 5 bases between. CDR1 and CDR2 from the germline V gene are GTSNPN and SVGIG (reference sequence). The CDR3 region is CAWSGEAKNIQYF. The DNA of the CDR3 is TGTGCCTGGAGTGGGGAGGCCAAAAACATTCAGTACTTC.

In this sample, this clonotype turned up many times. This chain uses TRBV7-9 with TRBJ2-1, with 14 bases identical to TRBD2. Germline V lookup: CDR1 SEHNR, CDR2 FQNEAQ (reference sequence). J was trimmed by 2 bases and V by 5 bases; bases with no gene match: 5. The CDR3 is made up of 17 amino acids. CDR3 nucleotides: TGTGCCAGCAGCGGGGGACTAGCGGGGGCCACCTACAATGAGCAGTTCTTC. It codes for CASSGGLAGATYNEQFF.

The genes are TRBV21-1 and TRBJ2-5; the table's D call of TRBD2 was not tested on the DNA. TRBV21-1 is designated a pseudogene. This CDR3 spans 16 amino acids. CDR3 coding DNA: TGTGCCAGCAGCAGAGGGACTAGCGGGGGACAAGAGACCCAGTACTTC. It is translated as CASSRGTSGGQETQYF.

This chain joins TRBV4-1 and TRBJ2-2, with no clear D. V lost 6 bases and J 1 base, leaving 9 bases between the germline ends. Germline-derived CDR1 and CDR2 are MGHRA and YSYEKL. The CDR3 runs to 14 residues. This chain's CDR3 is CASRRTGNTGELFF. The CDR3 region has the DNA TGCGCCAGCAGGCGAACGGGGAACACCGGGGAGCTGTTTTTT.

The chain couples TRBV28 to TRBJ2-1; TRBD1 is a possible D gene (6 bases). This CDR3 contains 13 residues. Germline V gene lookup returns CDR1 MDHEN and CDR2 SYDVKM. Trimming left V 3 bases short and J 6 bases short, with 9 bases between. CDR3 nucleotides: TGTGCCAGCAGTTTTCCAGGGGTCAATGAGCAGTTCTTC. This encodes CASSFPGVNEQFF.

In DNA form, the CDR3 reads TGTGCCACCAGCCCCACAGGGTCTGAGTCTCAGTACTTC. Its protein product is CATSPTGSESQYF. The rearrangement joins TRBV15 to TRBJ2-4, with a possible D match to TRBD1 (6 bases). The V and J ends lost 5 bases and 12 bases respectively, with 17 bases between them. The CDR3 is 13 residues long. Germline CDR1 is LNHNV and CDR2 is YYDKDF (reference sequence).

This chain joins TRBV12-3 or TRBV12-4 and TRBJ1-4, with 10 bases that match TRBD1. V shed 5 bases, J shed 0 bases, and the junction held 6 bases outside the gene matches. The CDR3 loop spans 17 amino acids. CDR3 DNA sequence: TGTGCCAGCAGTCCGGGACAGGGGCTAGCAACTAATGAAAAACTGTTTTTT. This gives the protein CASSPGQGLATNEKLFF.

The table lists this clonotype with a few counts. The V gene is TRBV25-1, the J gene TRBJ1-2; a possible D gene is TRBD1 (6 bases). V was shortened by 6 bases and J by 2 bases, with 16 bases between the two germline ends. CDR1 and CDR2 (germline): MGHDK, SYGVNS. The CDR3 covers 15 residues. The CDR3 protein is CASSPYGGRNYGYTF. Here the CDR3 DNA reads TGTGCCAGCAGCCCCTACGGGGGGCGCAACTATGGCTACACCTTC.

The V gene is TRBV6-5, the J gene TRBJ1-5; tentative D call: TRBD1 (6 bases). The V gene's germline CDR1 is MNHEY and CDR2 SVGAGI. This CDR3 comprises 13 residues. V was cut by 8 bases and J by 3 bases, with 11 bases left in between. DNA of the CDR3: TGTGCCAGCCAGGGGACCTACAATCAGCCCCAGCATTTT. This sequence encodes CASQGTYNQPQHF.

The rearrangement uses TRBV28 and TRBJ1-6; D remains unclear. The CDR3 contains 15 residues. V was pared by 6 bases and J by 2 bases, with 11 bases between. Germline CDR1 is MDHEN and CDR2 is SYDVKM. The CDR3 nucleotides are TGTGCCAGCAGCGGAGGCCGGGCCTATAATTCACCCCTCCACTTT. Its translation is CASSGGRAYNSPLHF.

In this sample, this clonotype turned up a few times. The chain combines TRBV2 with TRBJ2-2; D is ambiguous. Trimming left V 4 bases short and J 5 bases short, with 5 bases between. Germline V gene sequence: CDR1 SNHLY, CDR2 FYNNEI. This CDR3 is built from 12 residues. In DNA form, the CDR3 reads TGTGCCAGCAGTGTACTGACCGGGGAGCTGTTTTTT. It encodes CASSVLTGELFF. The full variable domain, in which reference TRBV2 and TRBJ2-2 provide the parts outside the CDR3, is EPEVTQTPSHQVTQMGQEVILRCVPISNHLYFYWYRQILGQKVEFLVSFYNNEISEKSEIFDDQFSVERPDGSNFTLKIRSTKLEDSAMYFCASSVLTGELFFGEGSRLTVL.

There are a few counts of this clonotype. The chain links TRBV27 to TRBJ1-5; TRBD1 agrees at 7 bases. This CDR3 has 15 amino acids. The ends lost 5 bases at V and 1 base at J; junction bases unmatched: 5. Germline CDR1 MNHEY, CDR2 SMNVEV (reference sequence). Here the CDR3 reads CASSTEGQSNQPQHF. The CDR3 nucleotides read TGTGCCAGCAGTACTGAGGGACAGAGCAATCAGCCCCAGCATTTT.

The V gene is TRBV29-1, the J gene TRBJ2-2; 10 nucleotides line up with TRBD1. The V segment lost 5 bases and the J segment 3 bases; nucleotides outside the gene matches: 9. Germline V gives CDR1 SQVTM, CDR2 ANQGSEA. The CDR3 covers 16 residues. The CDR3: CSVQPVGTGDTGELFF. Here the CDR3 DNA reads TGCAGCGTTCAGCCGGTAGGGACAGGGGACACCGGGGAGCTGTTTTTT.